The source of this T cell receptor beta chain is a study of blood T cells in healthy people across ages. Per-sample PBMC isolation yielded at least 6.5 million cells. For the second PCR, which ran for roughly 7 to 11 cycles, a sample-barcoded 5' primer and a J-beta primer mix were used. One entry per CDR3 protein results from TCRdb running MiXCR on the 5' RACE reads. The sample includes more than 500,000 distinct CDR3 sequences, about 26% of them seen just once. This clonotype has just a few counts. The length of the CDR3 is 15 residues. V was trimmed by 3 bases and J by 3 bases, leaving 12 bases between them. Germline V gene sequence: CDR1 SNHLY, CDR2 FYNNEI. Separately, the same data were catalogued under a study of T cells of mothers and their children.

The TCR sequence derives from a boy between 2 and 10 years old in good health. This chain links TRBV2 with TRBJ2-1, with D tentatively TRBD2 (5 bases). The sample comprised blood. The CDR3 loop is CASSEDGVGYNEQFF. The DNA for the CDR3 is TGTGCCAGCAGTGAGGACGGGGTAGGCTACAATGAGCAGTTCTTC.